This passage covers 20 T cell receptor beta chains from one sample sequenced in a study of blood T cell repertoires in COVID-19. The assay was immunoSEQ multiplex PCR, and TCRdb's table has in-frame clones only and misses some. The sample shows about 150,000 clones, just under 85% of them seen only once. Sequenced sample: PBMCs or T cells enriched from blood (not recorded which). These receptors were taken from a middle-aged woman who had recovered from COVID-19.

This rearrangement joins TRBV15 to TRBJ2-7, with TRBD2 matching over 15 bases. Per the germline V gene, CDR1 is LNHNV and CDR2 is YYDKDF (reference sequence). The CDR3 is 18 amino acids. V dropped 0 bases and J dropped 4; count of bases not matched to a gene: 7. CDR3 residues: CATSRERRTSGRGYEQYF. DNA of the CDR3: TGTGCCACCAGCAGAGAGAGACGGACTAGCGGGAGGGGGTACGAGCAGTACTTC.

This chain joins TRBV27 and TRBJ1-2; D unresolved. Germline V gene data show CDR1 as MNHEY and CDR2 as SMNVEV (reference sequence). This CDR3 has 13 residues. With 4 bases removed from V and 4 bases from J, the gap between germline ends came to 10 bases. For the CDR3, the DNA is TGTGCCAGCAGTTCTCATGGCAGCTATGGCTACACCTTC. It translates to CASSSHGSYGYTF.

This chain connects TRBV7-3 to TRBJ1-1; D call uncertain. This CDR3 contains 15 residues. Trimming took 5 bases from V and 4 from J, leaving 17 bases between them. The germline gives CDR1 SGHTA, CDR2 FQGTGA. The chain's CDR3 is CASSRGGVAGTEAFF. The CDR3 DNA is TGTGCCAGCAGCCGGGGTGGGGTCGCGGGCACTGAAGCTTTCTTT.

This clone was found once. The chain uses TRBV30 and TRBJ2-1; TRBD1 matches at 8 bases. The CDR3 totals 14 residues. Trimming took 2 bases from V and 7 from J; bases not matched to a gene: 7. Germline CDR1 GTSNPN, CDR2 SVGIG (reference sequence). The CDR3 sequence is CAWSIGTGLNEQFF. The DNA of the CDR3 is TGTGCCTGGAGTATAGGGACAGGATTGAATGAGCAGTTCTTC.

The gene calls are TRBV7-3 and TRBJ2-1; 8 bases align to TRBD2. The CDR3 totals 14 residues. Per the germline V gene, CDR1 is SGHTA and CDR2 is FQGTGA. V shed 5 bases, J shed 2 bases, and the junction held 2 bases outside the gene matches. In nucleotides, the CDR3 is TGTGCCAGCAGCCCGGGACTAGCCTACAATGAGCAGTTCTTC. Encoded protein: CASSPGLAYNEQFF.

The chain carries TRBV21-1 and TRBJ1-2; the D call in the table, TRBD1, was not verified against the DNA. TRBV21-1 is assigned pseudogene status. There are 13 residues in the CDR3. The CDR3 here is CASRGEDRDGYTF. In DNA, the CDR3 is TGTGCCAGCAGGGGAGAAGACAGGGATGGCTACACCTTC.

This CDR3 reads CASSQITQGYGNTIYF. DNA of the CDR3: TGCGCCAGCAGCCAGATTACTCAGGGTTATGGAAACACCATATATTTT. The rearrangement joins TRBV4-1 to TRBJ1-3, with D perhaps matching TRBD1 (5 bases). Trimming cost V 3 bases and J 3 bases, with 15 bases left between them. The germline V gene encodes CDR1 MGHRA and CDR2 YSYEKL. The CDR3 is made up of 16 amino acids.

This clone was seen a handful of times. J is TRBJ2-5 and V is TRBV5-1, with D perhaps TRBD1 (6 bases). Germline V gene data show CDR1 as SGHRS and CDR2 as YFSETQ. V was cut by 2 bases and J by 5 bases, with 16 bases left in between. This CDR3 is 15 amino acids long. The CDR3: CASSFMGADVETQYF. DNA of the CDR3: TGCGCCAGCAGCTTTATGGGGGCGGATGTTGAGACCCAGTACTTC.

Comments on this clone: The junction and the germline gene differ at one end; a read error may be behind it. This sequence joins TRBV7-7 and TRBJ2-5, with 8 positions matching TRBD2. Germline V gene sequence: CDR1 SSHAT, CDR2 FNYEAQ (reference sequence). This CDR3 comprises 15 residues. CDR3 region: CASSLGRGGQETQYF. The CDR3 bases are TGTGCTAGCAGCTTAGGCCGGGGGGGTCAAGAGACCCAGTACTTC.

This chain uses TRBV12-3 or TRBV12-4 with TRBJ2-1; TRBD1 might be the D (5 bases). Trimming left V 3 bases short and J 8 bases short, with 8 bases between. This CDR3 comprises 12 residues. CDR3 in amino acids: CASSLSGYEQFF. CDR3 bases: TGTGCCAGCAGTTTGTCAGGGTATGAGCAGTTCTTC.

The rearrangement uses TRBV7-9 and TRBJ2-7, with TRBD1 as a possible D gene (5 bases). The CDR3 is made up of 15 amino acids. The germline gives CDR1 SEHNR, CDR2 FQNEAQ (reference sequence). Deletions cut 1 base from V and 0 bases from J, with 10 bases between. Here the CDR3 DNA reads TGTGCCAGCAGCTTAGGGACAACCCTCTCCTACGAGCAGTACTTC. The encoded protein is CASSLGTTLSYEQYF.

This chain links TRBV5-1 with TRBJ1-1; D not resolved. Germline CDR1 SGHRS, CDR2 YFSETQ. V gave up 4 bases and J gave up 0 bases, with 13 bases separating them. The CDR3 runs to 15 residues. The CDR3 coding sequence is TGCGCCAGCAGCATATCTGAGACTATGAACACTGAAGCTTTCTTT. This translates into CASSISETMNTEAFF.

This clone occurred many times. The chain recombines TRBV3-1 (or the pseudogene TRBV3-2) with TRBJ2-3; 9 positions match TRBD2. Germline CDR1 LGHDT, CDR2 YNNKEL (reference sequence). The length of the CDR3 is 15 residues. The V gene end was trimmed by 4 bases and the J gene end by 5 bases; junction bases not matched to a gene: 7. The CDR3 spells CASSLLAGTLDTQYF. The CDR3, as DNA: TGTGCCAGCAGCCTGCTAGCGGGGACCCTAGATACGCAGTATTTT.

CDR3 sequence (DNA): TGCGCCAGCAGCCAAGGAGGGAGTACGGACGGGGAGCTGTTTTTT. Protein: CASSQGGSTDGELFF. The chain employs TRBV4-1 and TRBJ2-2; D perhaps matches TRBD2 (5 bases). The V end lost 1 base, the J end lost 7 bases, and 13 bases lay between the germline ends. CDR1 MGHRA and CDR2 YSYEKL come from the germline V gene. This CDR3 is built from 15 residues.

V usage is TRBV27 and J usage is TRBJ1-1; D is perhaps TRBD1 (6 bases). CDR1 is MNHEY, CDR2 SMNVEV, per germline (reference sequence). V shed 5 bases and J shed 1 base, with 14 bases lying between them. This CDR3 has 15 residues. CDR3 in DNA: TGTGCCAGCAGTCTGTGGGGACAACCGAACACTGAAGCTTTCTTT. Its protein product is CASSLWGQPNTEAFF.

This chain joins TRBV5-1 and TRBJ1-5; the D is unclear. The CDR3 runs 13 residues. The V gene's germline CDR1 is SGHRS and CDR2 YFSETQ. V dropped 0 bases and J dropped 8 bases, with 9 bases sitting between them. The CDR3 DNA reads TGCGCCAGCAGCTTGGACAGTCCTGAGCCCCAGCATTTT. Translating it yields CASSLDSPEPQHF.

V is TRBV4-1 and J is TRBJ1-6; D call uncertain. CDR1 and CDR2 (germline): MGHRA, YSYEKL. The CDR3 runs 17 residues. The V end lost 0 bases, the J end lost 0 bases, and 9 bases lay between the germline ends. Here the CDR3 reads CASSQDISPSYNSPLHF. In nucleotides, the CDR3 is TGCGCCAGCAGCCAAGATATCAGTCCCTCCTATAATTCACCCCTCCACTTT.

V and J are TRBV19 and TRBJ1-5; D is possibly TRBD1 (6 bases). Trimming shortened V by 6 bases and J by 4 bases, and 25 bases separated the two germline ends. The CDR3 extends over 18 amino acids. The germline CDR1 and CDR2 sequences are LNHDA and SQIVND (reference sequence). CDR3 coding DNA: TGTGCCAGTAGACCCTCTCCGGGGCGGGGGGCGCTGAATCAGCCCCAGCATTTT. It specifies CASRPSPGRGALNQPQHF.

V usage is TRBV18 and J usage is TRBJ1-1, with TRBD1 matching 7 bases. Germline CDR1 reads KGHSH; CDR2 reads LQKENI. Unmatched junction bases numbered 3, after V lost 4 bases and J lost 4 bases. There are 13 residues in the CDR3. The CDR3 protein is CASSQGAGTEAFF. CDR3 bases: TGTGCCAGCTCACAGGGGGCCGGCACTGAAGCTTTCTTT.

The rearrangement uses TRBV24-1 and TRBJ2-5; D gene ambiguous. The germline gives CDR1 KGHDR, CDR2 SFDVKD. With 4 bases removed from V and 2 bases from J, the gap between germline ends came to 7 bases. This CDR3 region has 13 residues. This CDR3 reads CATSDPRQETQYF. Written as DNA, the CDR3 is TGTGCCACCAGTGACCCGAGGCAAGAGACCCAGTACTTC.